This T cell receptor (beta chain) stems from a study of T cell repertoires in cytomegalovirus infection. This clonotype was counted ten times or more. This CDR3 has 15 residues. Germline CDR1 and CDR2: SGHVS and FQNEAQ. Deletions cut 5 bases from V and 0 bases from J, with 13 bases between. TCRdb fed the reads into MiXCR, producing one record per CDR3 protein. Of 350,000 to 500,000 distinct CDR3 sequences listed, around 32% are singletons. The chain is built from TRBV7-8 and TRBJ1-1, with D maybe TRBD1 (5 bases). This TCR was recovered from a human donor in good health (CMV status not recorded). Some clones in this sample may be carry-over from other donors' samples. The sequenced sample consisted of PBMCs. Here the CDR3 DNA reads TGTGCCAGCAGCCCCCGCGGGGGAATGAACACTGAAGCTTTCTTT. Residues: CASSPRGGMNTEAFF.